This TCR beta chain is drawn from a study of control samples from healthy donors and cancer patients. This table comes from immunoSEQ multiplex PCR, and its TCRdb copy is limited to in-frame clones, with some not included. The sample yields roughly 150,000 clones, roughly 88% seen once. This clone has a handful of counts. Germline CDR1 is LNHDA and CDR2 is SQIVND (reference sequence). V shed 7 bases, J shed 8 bases, and the junction held 13 bases outside the gene matches. CDR3 size: 15 residues. Sequencing input: blood. The chain recombines TRBV19 with TRBJ2-2; TRBD1 aligns across 7 bases. This clonotype was sampled from a man in his late teens or twenties in good health. The CDR3 reads CASTGQLTPGGELFF. The CDR3 bases are TGTGCCAGTACGGGACAGCTCACCCCGGGGGGGGAGCTGTTTTTT. Full variable domain (outside the CDR3, taken from reference TRBV19 and TRBJ2-2): DGGITQSPKYLFRKEGQNVTLSCEQNLNHDAMYWYRQDPGQGLRLIYYSQIVNDFQKGDIAEGYSVSREKKESFPLTVTSAQKNPTAFYLCASTGQLTPGGELFFGEGSRLTVL.